This TCR beta chain is drawn from a study of beta chain features in type 1 diabetes. Germline V lookup: CDR1 SGHDN, CDR2 FVKESK. The CDR3 runs 14 residues. Trimming removed 4 bases from V and 6 bases from J; junction bases left unmatched: 1. Each donor gave one heparinised blood draw averaging roughly 100 mL. Findings of the study overall: All four CD4+ subsets of Type 1 diabetes patients contained TCRB CDR3s that were moderately but significantly shorter.

This clone appeared a few times. Its antigen is still unknown. TCRB transcripts that were expressed got sequenced, as all of the isolated RNA had been reverse transcribed. Profiling relied on immunoSEQ multiplex PCR, and the TCRdb table lists in-frame clones only, not all of them. Altogether approximately 60,000 clones are present, about 50% being singletons, with the ten largest covering 2% to 3%. Material: Tregs from blood. The TCR was taken from a woman aged 40 to 50 with type 1 diabetes. This rearrangement joins TRBV14 to TRBJ2-2, with 11 bases aligning to TRBD2. CDR3: CASSLAGGAGELFF. CDR3 in DNA: TGTGCCAGCAGCCTAGCGGGAGGGGCCGGGGAGCTGTTTTTT.